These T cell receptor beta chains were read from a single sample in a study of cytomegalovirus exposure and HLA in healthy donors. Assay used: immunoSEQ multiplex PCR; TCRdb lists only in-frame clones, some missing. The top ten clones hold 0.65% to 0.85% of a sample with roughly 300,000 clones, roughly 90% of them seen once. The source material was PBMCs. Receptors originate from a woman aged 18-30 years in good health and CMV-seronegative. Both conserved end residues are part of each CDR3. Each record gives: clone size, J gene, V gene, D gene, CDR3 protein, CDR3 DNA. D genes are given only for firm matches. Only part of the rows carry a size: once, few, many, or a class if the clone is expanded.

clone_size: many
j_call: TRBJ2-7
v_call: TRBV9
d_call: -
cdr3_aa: CASSAQGGYEQYF
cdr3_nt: TGTGCCAGCAGCGCACAGGGTGGGTACGAGCAGTACTTC

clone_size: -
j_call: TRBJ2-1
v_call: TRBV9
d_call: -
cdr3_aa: CASSLYGTVVEQFF
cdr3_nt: TGTGCCAGCAGCCTATATGGGACTGTAGTTGAGCAGTTCTTC

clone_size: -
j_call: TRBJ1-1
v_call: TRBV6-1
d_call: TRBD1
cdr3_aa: CASRQGANTEAFF
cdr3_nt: TGTGCCAGCAGACAGGGGGCGAACACTGAAGCTTTCTTT

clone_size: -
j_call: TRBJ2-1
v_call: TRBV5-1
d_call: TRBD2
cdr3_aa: CASSGTSGPHNEQFF
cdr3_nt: TGCGCCAGCAGCGGGACTAGCGGGCCCCACAATGAGCAGTTCTTC

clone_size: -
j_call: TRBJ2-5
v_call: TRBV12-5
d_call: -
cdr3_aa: CASGWGEPQETQYF
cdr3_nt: TGTGCTAGTGGTTGGGGGGAACCACAAGAGACCCAGTACTTC

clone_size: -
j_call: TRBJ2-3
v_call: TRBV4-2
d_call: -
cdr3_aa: CASSQVWPVGRGQDTDTQYF
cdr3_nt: TGTGCCAGCAGCCAAGTTTGGCCCGTGGGGCGGGGGCAGGACACAGATACGCAGTATTTT

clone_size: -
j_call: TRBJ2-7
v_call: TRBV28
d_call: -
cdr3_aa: CASSFIGQGLSYEQYF
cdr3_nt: TGTGCCAGCAGTTTCATAGGGCAGGGCTTATCCTACGAGCAGTACTTC

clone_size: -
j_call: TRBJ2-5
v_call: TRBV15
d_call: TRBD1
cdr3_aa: CATSGGQGPGETQYF
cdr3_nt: TGTGCCACCAGCGGAGGACAGGGGCCGGGGGAGACCCAGTACTTC

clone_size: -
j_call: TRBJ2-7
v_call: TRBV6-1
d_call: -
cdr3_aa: CASIWGTLNREQYF
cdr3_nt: TGTGCCAGCATCTGGGGGACTCTTAACCGCGAGCAGTACTTC

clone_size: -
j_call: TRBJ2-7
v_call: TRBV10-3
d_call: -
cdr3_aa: CAISSFYEQYF
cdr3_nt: TGTGCCATCAGCTCCTTCTACGAGCAGTACTTC

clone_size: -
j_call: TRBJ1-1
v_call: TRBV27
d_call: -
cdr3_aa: CASSPAEVGTEAFF
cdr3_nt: TGTGCCAGCAGTCCCGCGGAGGTGGGCACTGAAGCTTTCTTT

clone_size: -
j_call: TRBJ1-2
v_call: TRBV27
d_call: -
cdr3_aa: CASSLTGLVTNYGYTF
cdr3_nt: TGTGCCAGCAGTTTAACAGGGCTTGTGACTAACTATGGCTACACCTTC

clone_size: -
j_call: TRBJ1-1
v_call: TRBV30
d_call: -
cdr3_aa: CAWSFGGSTEAFF
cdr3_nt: TGTGCCTGGAGTTTCGGCGGGAGCACTGAAGCTTTCTTT

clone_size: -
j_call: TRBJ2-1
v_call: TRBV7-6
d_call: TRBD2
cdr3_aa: CASSPSGSIGNEQFF
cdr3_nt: TGTGCCAGCAGCCCTAGCGGGAGCATAGGCAATGAGCAGTTCTTC

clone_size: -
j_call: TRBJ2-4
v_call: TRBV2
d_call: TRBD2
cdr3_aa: CASSVLAGGQRGEYF
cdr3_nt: TGTGCCAGCAGTGTTTTGGCGGGAGGCCAAAGAGGAGAGTACTTC

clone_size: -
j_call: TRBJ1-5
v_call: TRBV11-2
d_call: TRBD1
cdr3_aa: CASSLAGTGTQHF
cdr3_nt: TGTGCCAGCAGCTTAGCCGGGACAGGGACTCAGCATTTT

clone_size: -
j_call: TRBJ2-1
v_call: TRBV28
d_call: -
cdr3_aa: CASTEQNNEQFF
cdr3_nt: TGTGCCAGCACCGAACAAAATAATGAGCAGTTCTTC

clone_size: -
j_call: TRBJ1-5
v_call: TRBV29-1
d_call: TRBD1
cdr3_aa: CSTGQGRNQPQHF
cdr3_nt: TGCAGCACCGGACAGGGCCGCAATCAGCCCCAGCATTTT

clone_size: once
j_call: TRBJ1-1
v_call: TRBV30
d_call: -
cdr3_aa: CAKPGGSTEAFF
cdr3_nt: TGTGCCAAGCCCGGGGGATCAACTGAAGCTTTCTTT

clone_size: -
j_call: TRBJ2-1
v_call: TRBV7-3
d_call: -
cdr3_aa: CASSTTSHNEQFF
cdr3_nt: TGTGCCAGCAGCACGACTAGTCACAATGAGCAGTTCTTC

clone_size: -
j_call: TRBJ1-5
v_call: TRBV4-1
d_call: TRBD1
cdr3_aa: CASSQAQGSNQPQHF
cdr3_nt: TGCGCCAGCAGCCAAGCACAGGGGAGCAATCAGCCCCAGCATTTT

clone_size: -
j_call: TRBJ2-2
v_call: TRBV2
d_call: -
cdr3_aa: CATQGLLNTGELFF
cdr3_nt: TGTGCCACCCAGGGACTTCTGAACACCGGGGAGCTGTTTTTT

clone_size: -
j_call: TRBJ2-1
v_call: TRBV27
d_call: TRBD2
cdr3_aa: CASSFETSGYNEQFF
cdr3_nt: TGTGCCAGCAGTTTCGAGACTAGCGGTTACAATGAGCAGTTCTTC

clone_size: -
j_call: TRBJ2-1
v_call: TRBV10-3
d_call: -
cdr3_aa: CAISGGLDNEQFF
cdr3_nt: TGTGCCATCAGTGGTGGGCTTGATAATGAGCAGTTCTTC

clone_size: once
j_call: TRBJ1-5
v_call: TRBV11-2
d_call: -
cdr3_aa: CASITPASGRNQPQHF
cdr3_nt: TGTGCCAGCATCACCCCCGCGAGTGGGCGTAATCAGCCCCAGCATTTT

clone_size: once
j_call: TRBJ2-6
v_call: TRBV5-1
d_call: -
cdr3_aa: CASSLQSGANVLTF
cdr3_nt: TGCGCCAGCAGCTTACAGTCTGGGGCCAACGTCCTGACTTTC

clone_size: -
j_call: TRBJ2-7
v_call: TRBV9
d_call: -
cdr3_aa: CASSVGPDTATYEQYF
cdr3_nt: TGTGCCAGCAGCGTAGGGCCAGACACGGCAACCTACGAGCAGTACTTC

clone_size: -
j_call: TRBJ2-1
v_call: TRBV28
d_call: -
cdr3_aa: CASSTSQRQSSYNEQFF
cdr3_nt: TGTGCCAGCAGTACCTCACAGAGACAGAGCTCCTACAATGAGCAGTTCTTC

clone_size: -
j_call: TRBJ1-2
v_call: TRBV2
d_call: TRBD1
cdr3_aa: CASGSQTGEFEGYTF
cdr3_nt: TGTGCCAGCGGCTCTCAGACAGGGGAGTTTGAAGGCTACACCTTC

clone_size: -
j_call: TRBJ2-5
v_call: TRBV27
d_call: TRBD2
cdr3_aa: CASSVSGTSGETQYF
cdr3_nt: TGTGCCAGCAGTGTTTCCGGGACTAGTGGGGAGACCCAGTACTTC

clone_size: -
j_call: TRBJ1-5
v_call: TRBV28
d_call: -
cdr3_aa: CASSLYFSGEGPQHF
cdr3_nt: TGTGCCAGCAGTTTATATTTCTCCGGGGAAGGGCCCCAGCATTTT

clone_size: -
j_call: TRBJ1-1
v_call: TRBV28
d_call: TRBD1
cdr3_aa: CASSPPDRGTEAFF
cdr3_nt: TGTGCCAGCAGTCCCCCGGACAGGGGGACTGAAGCTTTCTTT

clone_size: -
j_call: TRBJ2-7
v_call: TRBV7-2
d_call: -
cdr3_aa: CASRPRLVGSYEQYF
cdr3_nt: TGTGCCAGCAGGCCGAGACTCGTCGGCTCCTACGAGCAGTACTTC

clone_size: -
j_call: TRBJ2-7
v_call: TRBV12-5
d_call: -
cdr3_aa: CASGFGSEQYF
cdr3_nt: TGTGCTAGTGGTTTCGGTAGCGAGCAGTACTTC

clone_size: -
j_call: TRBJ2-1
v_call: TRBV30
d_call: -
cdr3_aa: CAWSVDSDPYNEQFF
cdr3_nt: TGTGCCTGGAGTGTGGATAGCGACCCCTACAATGAGCAGTTCTTC

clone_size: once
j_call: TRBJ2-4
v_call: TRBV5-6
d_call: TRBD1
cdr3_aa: CASSVAGTGRHF
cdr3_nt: TGTGCCAGCAGCGTGGCCGGGACAGGGAGGCACTTC

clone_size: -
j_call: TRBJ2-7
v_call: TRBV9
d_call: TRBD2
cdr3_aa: CASSSGGTSEAYEQYF
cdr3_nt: TGTGCCAGCAGCAGCGGGGGAACTAGCGAGGCCTACGAGCAGTACTTC

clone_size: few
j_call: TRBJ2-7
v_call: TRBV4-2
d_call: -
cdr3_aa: CASSQEAQGWYEQYF
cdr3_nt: TGTGCCAGCAGCCAAGAGGCACAGGGTTGGTACGAGCAGTACTTC

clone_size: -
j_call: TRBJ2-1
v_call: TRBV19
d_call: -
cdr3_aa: CASSMGQNYNEQFF
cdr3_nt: TGTGCCAGTAGTATGGGCCAGAACTACAATGAGCAGTTCTTC

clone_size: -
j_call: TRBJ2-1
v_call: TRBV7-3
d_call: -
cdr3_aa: CASSLIGGVGRNEQFF
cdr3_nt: TGTGCCAGCAGCTTAATTGGGGGAGTAGGGAGGAATGAGCAGTTCTTC

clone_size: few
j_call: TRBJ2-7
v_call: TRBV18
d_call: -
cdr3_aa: CASSPRSGSYEQYF
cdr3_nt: TGTGCCAGCTCACCAAGGAGCGGCTCCTACGAGCAGTACTTC

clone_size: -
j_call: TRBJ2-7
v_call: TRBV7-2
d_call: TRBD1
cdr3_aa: CASSFGTGAYEQYF
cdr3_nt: TGTGCCAGCAGCTTTGGGACAGGGGCCTACGAGCAGTACTTC

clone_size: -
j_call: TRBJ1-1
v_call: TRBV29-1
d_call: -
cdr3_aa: CSVEVAEEGAFF
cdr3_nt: TGCAGCGTTGAGGTAGCTGAGGAGGGAGCTTTCTTT

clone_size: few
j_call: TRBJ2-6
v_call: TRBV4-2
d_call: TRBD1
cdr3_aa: CASSQGGQAQGGANVLTF
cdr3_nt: TGTGCCAGCAGCCAAGGGGGACAGGCCCAGGGGGGGGCCAACGTCCTGACTTTC

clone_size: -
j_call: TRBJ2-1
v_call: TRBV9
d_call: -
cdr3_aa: CASSPRLDEQFF
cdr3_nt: TGTGCCAGCAGCCCGCGGCTTGATGAGCAGTTCTTC

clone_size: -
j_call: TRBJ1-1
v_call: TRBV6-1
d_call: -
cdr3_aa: CASSEPGHTERAFF
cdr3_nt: TGTGCCAGCAGTGAACCAGGACACACGGAGAGGGCTTTCTTT

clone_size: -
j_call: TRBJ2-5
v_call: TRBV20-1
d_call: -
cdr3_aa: CSARTGTQYF
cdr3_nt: TGCAGTGCTAGAACGGGGACCCAGTACTTC

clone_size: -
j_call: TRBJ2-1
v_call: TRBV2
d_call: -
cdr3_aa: CASSKVGDSAVNEQFF
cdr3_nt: TGTGCCAGCAGTAAAGTGGGAGATAGCGCCGTAAATGAGCAGTTCTTC